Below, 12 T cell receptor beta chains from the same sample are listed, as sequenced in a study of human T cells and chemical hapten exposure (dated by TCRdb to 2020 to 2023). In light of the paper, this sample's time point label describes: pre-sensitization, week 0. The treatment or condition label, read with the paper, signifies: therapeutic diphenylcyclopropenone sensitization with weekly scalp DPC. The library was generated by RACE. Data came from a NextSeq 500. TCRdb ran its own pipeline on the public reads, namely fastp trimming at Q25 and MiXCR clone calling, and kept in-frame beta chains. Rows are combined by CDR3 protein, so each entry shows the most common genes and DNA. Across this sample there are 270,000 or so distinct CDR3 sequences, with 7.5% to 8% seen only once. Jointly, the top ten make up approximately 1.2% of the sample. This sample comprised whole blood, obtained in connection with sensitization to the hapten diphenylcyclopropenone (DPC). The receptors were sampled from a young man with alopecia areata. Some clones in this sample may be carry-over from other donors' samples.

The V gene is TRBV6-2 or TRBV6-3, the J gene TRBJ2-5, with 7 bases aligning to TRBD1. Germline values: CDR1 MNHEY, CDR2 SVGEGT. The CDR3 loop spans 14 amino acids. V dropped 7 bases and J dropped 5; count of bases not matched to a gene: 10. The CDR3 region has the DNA TGTGCCAGCACCCACCGGGACAGAGGGGAGACCCAGTACTTC. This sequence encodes CASTHRDRGETQYF.

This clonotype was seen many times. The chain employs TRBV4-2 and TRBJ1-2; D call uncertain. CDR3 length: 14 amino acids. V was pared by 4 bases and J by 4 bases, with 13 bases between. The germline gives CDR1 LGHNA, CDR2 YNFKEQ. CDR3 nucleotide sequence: TGTGCCAGCAGCCCTGGTGAGACCCTCTATGGCTACACCTTC. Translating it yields CASSPGETLYGYTF.

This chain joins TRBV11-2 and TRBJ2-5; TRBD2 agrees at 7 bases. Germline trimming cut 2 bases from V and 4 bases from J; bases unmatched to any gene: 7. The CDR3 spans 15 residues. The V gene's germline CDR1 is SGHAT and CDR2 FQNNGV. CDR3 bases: TGTGCCAGCAGCTTATTATACTGGGAGGGAGAGACCCAGTACTTC. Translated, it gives CASSLLYWEGETQYF.

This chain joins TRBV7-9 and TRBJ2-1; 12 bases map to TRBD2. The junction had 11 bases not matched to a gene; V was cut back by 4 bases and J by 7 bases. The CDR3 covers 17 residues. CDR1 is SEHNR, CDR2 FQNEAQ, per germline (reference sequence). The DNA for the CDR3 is TGTGCCAGCAGCTCCTTCGTCCTAGCGGGGGGGCGGAATGAGCAGTTCTTC. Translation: CASSSFVLAGGRNEQFF.

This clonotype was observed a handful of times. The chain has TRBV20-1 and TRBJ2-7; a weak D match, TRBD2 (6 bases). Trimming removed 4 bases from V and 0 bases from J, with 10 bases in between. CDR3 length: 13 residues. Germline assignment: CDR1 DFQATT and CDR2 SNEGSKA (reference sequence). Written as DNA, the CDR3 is TGCAGTGCTACGACTAGTAACTCCTACGAGCAGTACTTC. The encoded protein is CSATTSNSYEQYF.

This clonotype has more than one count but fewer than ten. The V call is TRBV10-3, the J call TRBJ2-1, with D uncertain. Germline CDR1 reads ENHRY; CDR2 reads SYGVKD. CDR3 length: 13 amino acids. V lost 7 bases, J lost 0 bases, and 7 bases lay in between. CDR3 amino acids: CAIMESSYNEQFF. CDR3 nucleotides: TGTGCCATCATGGAGAGCTCCTACAATGAGCAGTTCTTC.

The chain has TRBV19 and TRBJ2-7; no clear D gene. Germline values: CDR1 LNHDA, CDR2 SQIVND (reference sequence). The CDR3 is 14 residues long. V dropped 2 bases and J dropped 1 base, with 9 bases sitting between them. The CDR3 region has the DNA TGTGCCAGTAGTATACATTCGAGTTCCTACGAGCAGTACTTC. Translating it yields CASSIHSSSYEQYF.

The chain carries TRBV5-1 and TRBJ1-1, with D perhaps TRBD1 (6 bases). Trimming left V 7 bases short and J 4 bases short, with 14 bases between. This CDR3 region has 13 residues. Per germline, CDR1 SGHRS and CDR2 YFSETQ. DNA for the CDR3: TGCGCCAGCGGACAGATGCCCGGCACTGAAGCTTTCTTT. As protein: CASGQMPGTEAFF.

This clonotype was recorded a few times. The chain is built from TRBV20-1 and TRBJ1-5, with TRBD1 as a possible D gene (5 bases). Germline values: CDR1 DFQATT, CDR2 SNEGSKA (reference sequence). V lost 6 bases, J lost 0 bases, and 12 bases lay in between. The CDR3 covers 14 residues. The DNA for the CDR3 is TGCAGTGCCACTACAGGTCATAGCAATCAGCCCCAGCATTTT. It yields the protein CSATTGHSNQPQHF.

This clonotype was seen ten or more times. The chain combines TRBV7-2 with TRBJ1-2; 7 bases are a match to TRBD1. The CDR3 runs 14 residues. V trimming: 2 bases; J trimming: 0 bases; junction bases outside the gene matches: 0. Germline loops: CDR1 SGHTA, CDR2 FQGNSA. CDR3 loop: CASSLQGANYGYTF. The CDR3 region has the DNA TGTGCCAGCAGCTTACAGGGGGCTAACTATGGCTACACCTTC. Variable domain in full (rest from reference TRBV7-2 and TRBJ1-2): GAGVSQSPSNKVTEKGKDVELRCDPISGHTALYWYRQSLGQGLEFLIYFQGNSAPDKSGLPSDRFSAERTGGSVSTLTIQRTQQEDSAVYLCASSLQGANYGYTFGSGTRLTVV.

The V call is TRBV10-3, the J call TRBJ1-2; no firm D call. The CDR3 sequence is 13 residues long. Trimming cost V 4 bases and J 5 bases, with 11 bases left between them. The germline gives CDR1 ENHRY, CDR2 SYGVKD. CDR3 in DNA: TGTGCCATCAGTGCCGAGGGCAGGTATGGCTACACCTTC. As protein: CAISAEGRYGYTF.

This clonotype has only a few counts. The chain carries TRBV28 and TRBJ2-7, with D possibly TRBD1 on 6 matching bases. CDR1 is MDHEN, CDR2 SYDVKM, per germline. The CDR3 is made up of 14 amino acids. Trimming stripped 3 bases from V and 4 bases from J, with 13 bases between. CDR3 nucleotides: TGTGCCAGCAGTTTTTCCAGGGGCCTGTACGAGCAGTACTTC. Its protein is CASSFSRGLYEQYF.